This T cell receptor beta chain derives from a study of technical replicates of blood from a few donors (TCRdb year 2017). As to this clone: The antigen it binds to is not known. No much larger clonotype is one base removed from it; base qualities were not supplied.

The CDR3 goes from the cysteine to the phenylalanine over 16 residues. The DNA shown is the 48-base CDR3, in frame from base 1. Here V drops 5 bases and J drops 0 bases, and the junction holds 7 bases not matched to any gene. As encoded in the germline V gene (reference sequence), CDR1 is SEHNR while CDR2 is FQNEAQ. The library was made by the immunoSEQ multiplex PCR assay. Sourced from immuneACCESS, this table was stored by TCRdb with only in-frame sequences that have V and J called. A share of the clones is absent; for the studies checked, an unresolved V gene accounts for under half, and the remainder has no known explanation. Here the sample has tens of thousands of clones; 93% occur a single time. The ten largest clones take up about 0.23% of the sample.

The sequence joins TRBV7-9 to TRBJ1-5; 7 bases in the junction line up with TRBD1. Sequenced: T cells isolated from PBMCs. This TCR derives from a human donor in good health. Read as DNA, the sequence is TGTGCCAGCAGCCGTGACAGGGTGGGTAGCAATCAGCCCCAGCATTTT. It is translated as CASSRDRVGSNQPQHF. Here the CDR3 is joined to the reference TRBV7-9 and TRBJ1-5 genes, and the full variable domain is: DTGVSQNPRHKITKRGQNVTFRCDPISEHNRLYWYRQTLGQGPEFLTYFQNEAQLEKSRLLSDRFSAERPKGSFSTLEIQRTEQGDSAMYLCASSRDRVGSNQPQHFGDGTRLSIL.